This T cell receptor beta chain emerged from a study of blood T cell repertoires in COVID-19. The wider study: PBMCs, B-cell-depleted T cells, or T cells provided the cDNA or gDNA that made up the material.

This CDR3 is built from 13 residues. J lost 3 bases, V lost 6 bases, and 4 bases had no gene match. Looked up from germline, CDR1 is SGHVS and CDR2 is FNYEAQ. Seattle researchers signed up patients amid active infection and tracked them longitudinally. As originally analysed: For nucleated cells, counts were estimated from reference gene primer amplification. Some clones are missing from TCRdb's copy, which holds only in-frame ones; the method was immunoSEQ multiplex PCR. V, J and clone size were drawn from that table, and D and trimming were deduced from the DNA. The table has 250,000 to 350,000 clones, 70% to 90% seen once. The sample holds one count of this clone.

This sequence was found in a human donor with COVID-19, enrolled during active disease. The donor label of this sample is uncertain. The sample consisted of peripheral blood. V usage is TRBV7-6 and J usage is TRBJ2-7; 8 bases map to TRBD1. The CDR3 DNA is TGTGCCAGCAGTCGAACAGGGGGCTACGAGCAGTACTTC. Residues: CASSRTGGYEQYF.